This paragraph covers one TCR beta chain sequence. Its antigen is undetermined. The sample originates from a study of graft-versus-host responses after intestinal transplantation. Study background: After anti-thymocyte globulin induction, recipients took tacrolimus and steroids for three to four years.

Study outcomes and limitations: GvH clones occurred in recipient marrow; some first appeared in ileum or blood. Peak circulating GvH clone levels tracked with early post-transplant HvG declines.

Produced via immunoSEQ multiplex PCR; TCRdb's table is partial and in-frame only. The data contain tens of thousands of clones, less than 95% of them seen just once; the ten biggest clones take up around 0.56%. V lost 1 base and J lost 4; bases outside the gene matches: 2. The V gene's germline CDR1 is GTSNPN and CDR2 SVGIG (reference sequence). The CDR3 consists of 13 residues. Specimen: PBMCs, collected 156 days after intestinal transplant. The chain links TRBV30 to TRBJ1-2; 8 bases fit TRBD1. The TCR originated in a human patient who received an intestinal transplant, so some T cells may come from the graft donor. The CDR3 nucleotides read TGTGCCTGGAGTGGGGGGACAGGCTATGGCTACACCTTC. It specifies CAWSGGTGYGYTF.